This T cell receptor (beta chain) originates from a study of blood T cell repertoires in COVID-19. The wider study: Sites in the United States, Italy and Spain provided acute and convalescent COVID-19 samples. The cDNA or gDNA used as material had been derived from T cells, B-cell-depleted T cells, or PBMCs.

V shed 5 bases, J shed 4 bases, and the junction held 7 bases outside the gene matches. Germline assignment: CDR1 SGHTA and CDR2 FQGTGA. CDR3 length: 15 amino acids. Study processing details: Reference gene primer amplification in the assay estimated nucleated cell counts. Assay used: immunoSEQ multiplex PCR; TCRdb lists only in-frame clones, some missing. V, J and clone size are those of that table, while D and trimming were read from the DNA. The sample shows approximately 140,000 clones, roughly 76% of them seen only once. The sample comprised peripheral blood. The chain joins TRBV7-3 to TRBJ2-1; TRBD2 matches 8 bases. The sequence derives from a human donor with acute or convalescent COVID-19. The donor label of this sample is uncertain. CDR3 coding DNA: TGTGCCAGCAGCCCCGGGCGGGGGGTATACAATGAGCAGTTCTTC. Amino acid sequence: CASSPGRGVYNEQFF.